The present entry profiles one TCR beta chain with its context. Its matching antigen is unknown. One entry per CDR3 protein, called by TCRdb with MiXCR from the reads. The table shows some 320,000 distinct CDR3 sequences, with 8% to 10% occurring only once. This record comes from a study of T cell repertoires in cytomegalovirus infection. Study details: Evidence of both CMV infection and a matching HLA type came from public TCR beta signatures.

The study, taken as a whole, reports: It was HLA-C-restricted CMV-specific TCR beta clonotypes that dominated the response ex vivo.

The TCR was taken from a human donor in good health (CMV status not recorded). Some clones in this sample may be carry-over from other donors' samples. Sequences were obtained from PBMCs.

The CDR3 sequence: CATGLAGVSEQFF. The CDR3, as DNA: TGTGCCACTGGGCTAGCGGGAGTATCTGAGCAGTTCTTC. V usage is TRBV28 and J usage is TRBJ2-1; TRBD2 matches 10 bases. The J segment lost 9 bases and the V segment lost 10 bases, leaving 9 bases of the junction unmatched. CDR3 length: 13 amino acids. The germline gives CDR1 MDHEN, CDR2 SYDVKM.